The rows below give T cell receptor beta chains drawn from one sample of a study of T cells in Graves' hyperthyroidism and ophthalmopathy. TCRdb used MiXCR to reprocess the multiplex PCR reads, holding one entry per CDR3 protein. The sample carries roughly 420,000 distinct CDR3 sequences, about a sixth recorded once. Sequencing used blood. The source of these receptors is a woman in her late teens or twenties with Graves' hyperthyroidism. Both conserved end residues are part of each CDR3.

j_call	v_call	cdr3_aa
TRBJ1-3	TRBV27	CASSLSATGGNTIYF
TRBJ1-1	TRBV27	CASSSAGSNTEAFF
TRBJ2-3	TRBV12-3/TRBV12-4	CASSFYHLSGADTQYF
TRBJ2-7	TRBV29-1	CSGQTVSYEQYF
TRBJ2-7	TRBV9	CASSPRMRGDSYEQYF
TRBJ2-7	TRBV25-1	CASSGPKEGLAEISYEQYF
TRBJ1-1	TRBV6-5	CASSYTQGARVPNTEAFF
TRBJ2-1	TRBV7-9	CASSLASNEQFF
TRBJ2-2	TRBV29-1	CSVAGDSLTGELFF
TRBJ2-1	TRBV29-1	CSVEETLAGGEQFF
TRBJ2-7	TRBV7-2	CASSLIGREQYF
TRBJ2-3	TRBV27	CASSFGTSGRGDTQYF
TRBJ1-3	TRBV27	CASRAMLAGSMGGNTVYF
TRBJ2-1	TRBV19	CAVREVGAHEQFF
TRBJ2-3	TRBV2	CASNGLAVTDTQYF
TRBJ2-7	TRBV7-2	CASRSGTRNREQYF
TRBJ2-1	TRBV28	CASTTLAVGYNEQFF
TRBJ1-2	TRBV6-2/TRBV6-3	CASSYRDSWPLYGYTF
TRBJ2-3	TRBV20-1	CSAPRVGDTQYF
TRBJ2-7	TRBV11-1	CASSLDPSSGSLEQYF
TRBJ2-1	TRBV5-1	CASSTRGASVPYNEQFF
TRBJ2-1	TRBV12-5	CASGFQSGTLSYNEQFF
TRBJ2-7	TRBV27	CASRDISSGKTYEQYF
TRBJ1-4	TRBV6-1	CASSYNWGAGKTNEKLFF
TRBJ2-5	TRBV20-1	CSARSRGDPLQETQYF
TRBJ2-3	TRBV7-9	CAGGTGLPTDTQYF
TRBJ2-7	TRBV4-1	CASSQNTYEQYF
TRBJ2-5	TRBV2	CASKGGGLIQETQYF
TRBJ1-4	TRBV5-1	CASSLVQGPNEKLFF
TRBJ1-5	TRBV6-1	CASQWVSRGDQPQHF
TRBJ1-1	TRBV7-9	CASRDPTGNTEAFF
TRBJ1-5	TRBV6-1	CASSEMGTTGQPQHF
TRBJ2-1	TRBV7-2	CASSSPSRGGEQFF
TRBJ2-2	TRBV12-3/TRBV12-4	CASSFRERGTGELFF
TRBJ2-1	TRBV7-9	CASSPRDRVANEQFF
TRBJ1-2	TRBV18	CASSPPAFPYGYTF
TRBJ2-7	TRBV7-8	CASSLANPYEQYF
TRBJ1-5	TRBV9	CASSEMDRGQPQHF
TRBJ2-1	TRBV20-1	CSARGVTYNEQFF
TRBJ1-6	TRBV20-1	CSARDGTEYSPLHF
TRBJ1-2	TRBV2	CASSENLGYGYTF
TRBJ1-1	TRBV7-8	CASSTGRLEYFEAFF
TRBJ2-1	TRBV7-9	CASSRRAGYNEQFF
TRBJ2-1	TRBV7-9	CASSLGVWEQFF
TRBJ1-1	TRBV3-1	CASSQGGANTEAFF
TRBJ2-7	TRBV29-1	CSGRQGLEQYF
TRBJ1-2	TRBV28	CASSLDRVPGYTF
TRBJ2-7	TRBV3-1	CASSLRGASGDEQYF
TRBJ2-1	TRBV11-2	CASSATGPNEQFF
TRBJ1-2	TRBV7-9	CASSSGGQTFYGYTF
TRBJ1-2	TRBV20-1	CSARGEAVYGYTF
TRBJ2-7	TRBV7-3	CASSRGGTWGEQYF